These T cell receptor beta chains were read from a single sample in a study of T cell repertoires in cytomegalovirus infection. These receptors' antigens are unknown. In TCRdb, the reads were re-called with MiXCR into one record per CDR3 protein. The repertoire holds about 83,000 distinct CDR3 sequences, with about 24% as singletons. The material was CD8+ T cells from cultured PBMCs, obtained from culture after CMV antigen stimulation. These receptors were collected from a human donor in good health (CMV status not recorded). Some clones in this sample may be carry-over from other donors' samples. Each CDR3 is given with its conserved first and last residue. The order of the fields is CDR3 protein, CDR3 DNA, D gene, clone size, J gene, V gene. D genes are given only for firm matches. Rows may omit the clone size; those that give it use once, few, many or a size class.

CDR3 protein: CASSPDEFQPQHF
CDR3 DNA: TGTGCCAGCAGCCCGGACGAGTTTCAGCCCCAGCATTTT
D gene: NA
clone size: once
J gene: TRBJ1-5
V gene: TRBV7-9

CDR3 protein: CASSFGLAGTGETDTQYF
CDR3 DNA: TGTGCCAGCAGCTTTGGACTAGCGGGAACTGGAGAAACAGATACGCAGTATTTT
D gene: TRBD2
clone size: few
J gene: TRBJ2-3
V gene: TRBV11-2

CDR3 protein: CASSLSSGASYEQYF
CDR3 DNA: TGCGCCAGCAGCTTATCTAGCGGGGCTTCCTACGAGCAGTACTTC
D gene: TRBD2
clone size: NA
J gene: TRBJ2-7
V gene: TRBV4-1

CDR3 protein: CASSLSAPYEQYF
CDR3 DNA: TGCGCCAGCAGCTTAAGCGCTCCCTACGAGCAGTACTTC
D gene: NA
clone size: few
J gene: TRBJ2-7
V gene: TRBV5-1

CDR3 protein: CASRSTVNTEAFF
CDR3 DNA: TGTGCCAGTAGGTCGACAGTGAACACTGAAGCTTTCTTT
D gene: NA
clone size: NA
J gene: TRBJ1-1
V gene: TRBV19

CDR3 protein: CVSSGGRGTLGTDTQYF
CDR3 DNA: TGTGTCAGCTCCGGAGGGAGAGGGACGCTGGGCACAGATACGCAGTATTTT
D gene: NA
clone size: NA
J gene: TRBJ2-3
V gene: TRBV27

CDR3 protein: CASRGTGLRTNEKLFF
CDR3 DNA: TGCGCCAGCAGGGGCACAGGGTTAAGGACTAATGAAAAACTGTTTTTT
D gene: NA
clone size: NA
J gene: TRBJ1-4
V gene: TRBV23-1

CDR3 protein: CASSQAASSNTEAFF
CDR3 DNA: TGTGCCAGCAGCCAGGCGGCCTCTTCAAACACTGAAGCTTTCTTT
D gene: NA
clone size: NA
J gene: TRBJ1-1
V gene: TRBV3-1

CDR3 protein: CASSSATGAREAFF
CDR3 DNA: TGTGCCAGCAGCTCAGCAACAGGGGCCCGTGAAGCTTTCTTT
D gene: TRBD1
clone size: NA
J gene: TRBJ1-1
V gene: TRBV7-9

CDR3 protein: CASGLSGNSDRGSNEQFF
CDR3 DNA: TGTGCTAGTGGTTTGAGTGGTAACTCCGACAGGGGGTCGAATGAGCAGTTCTTC
D gene: TRBD1
clone size: NA
J gene: TRBJ2-1
V gene: TRBV12-5

CDR3 protein: CASGPDRVGRIETIYF
CDR3 DNA: TGTGCCAGCGGTCCCGACAGGGTCGGACGAATTGAGACCATATATTTT
D gene: TRBD1
clone size: NA
J gene: TRBJ1-3
V gene: TRBV5-5

CDR3 protein: CASSPDRDNEKLFF
CDR3 DNA: TGTGCCAGCAGCCCGGACAGGGATAATGAAAAACTGTTTTTT
D gene: TRBD1
clone size: NA
J gene: TRBJ1-4
V gene: TRBV5-3

CDR3 protein: CSARDYSPNSQDRMRGGYTF
CDR3 DNA: TGCAGTGCTAGAGATTATTCCCCTAATAGCCAGGACAGAATGAGGGGAGGCTACACCTTC
D gene: NA
clone size: NA
J gene: TRBJ1-2
V gene: TRBV20-1

CDR3 protein: CASSSGTGGGNEQFF
CDR3 DNA: TGTGCCAGCAGCTCCGGGACAGGGGGGGGGAATGAGCAGTTCTTC
D gene: TRBD1
clone size: many
J gene: TRBJ2-1
V gene: TRBV13

CDR3 protein: CASGDRRAETTNEKLFF
CDR3 DNA: TGTGCCAGCGGGGACAGACGGGCCGAGACAACTAATGAGAAACTGTTTTTT
D gene: TRBD1
clone size: NA
J gene: TRBJ1-4
V gene: TRBV6-8

CDR3 protein: CASSLGQQTQYF
CDR3 DNA: TGTGCCAGCAGCTTAGGACAACAGACCCAGTACTTC
D gene: NA
clone size: few
J gene: TRBJ2-5
V gene: TRBV7-9

CDR3 protein: CASSPRGRYEQYF
CDR3 DNA: TGTGCCAGCAGTCCCCGGGGCCGCTACGAGCAGTACTTC
D gene: NA
clone size: NA
J gene: TRBJ2-7
V gene: TRBV28

CDR3 protein: CASSLGAIYEQYF
CDR3 DNA: TGCGCCAGCAGCTTGGGGGCCATATACGAGCAGTACTTC
D gene: NA
clone size: many
J gene: TRBJ2-7
V gene: TRBV5-1

CDR3 protein: CASAPQVSGTYEQYF
CDR3 DNA: TGTGCTAGTGCGCCCCAAGTCAGCGGCACCTACGAGCAGTACTTC
D gene: NA
clone size: few
J gene: TRBJ2-7
V gene: TRBV12-5

CDR3 protein: CASRLTAGYSTDTQYF
CDR3 DNA: TGTGCCAGCAGATTAACGGCGGGTTATAGCACAGATACGCAGTATTTT
D gene: NA
clone size: few
J gene: TRBJ2-3
V gene: TRBV6-5

CDR3 protein: CASSGAVLGEKLFF
CDR3 DNA: TGTGCCAGCAGTGGGGCAGTCCTAGGGGAAAAACTGTTTTTT
D gene: NA
clone size: medium-sized
J gene: TRBJ1-4
V gene: TRBV6-1

CDR3 protein: CASSINYGYTF
CDR3 DNA: TGTGCCAGTAGTATCAACTATGGCTACACCTTC
D gene: NA
clone size: NA
J gene: TRBJ1-2
V gene: TRBV19

CDR3 protein: CASSYGSEQYF
CDR3 DNA: TGTGCCAGCAGCTACGGGAGTGAGCAGTACTTC
D gene: NA
clone size: few
J gene: TRBJ2-7
V gene: TRBV14

CDR3 protein: CASAERENYEQYF
CDR3 DNA: TGTGCCAGCGCGGAGCGGGAGAACTACGAGCAGTACTTC
D gene: TRBD2
clone size: NA
J gene: TRBJ2-7
V gene: TRBV7-6

CDR3 protein: CASKTGTVNTGELFF
CDR3 DNA: TGTGCCAGTAAGACCGGGACAGTGAACACCGGGGAGCTGTTTTTT
D gene: TRBD1
clone size: few
J gene: TRBJ2-2
V gene: TRBV19

CDR3 protein: CASSQVGQPNTEAFF
CDR3 DNA: TGCGCCAGCAGCCAAGTGGGACAGCCGAACACTGAAGCTTTCTTT
D gene: TRBD1
clone size: few
J gene: TRBJ1-1
V gene: TRBV4-3

CDR3 protein: CASSLGGGGRGEQFF
CDR3 DNA: TGTGCCAGCAGCTTAGGTGGGGGGGGCCGTGGTGAGCAGTTCTTC
D gene: NA
clone size: many
J gene: TRBJ2-1
V gene: TRBV7-2

CDR3 protein: CASSLSGGKGDTQYF
CDR3 DNA: TGTGCCAGCAGCCTTAGCGGGGGGAAGGGGGATACGCAGTATTTT
D gene: TRBD2
clone size: few
J gene: TRBJ2-3
V gene: TRBV7-3

CDR3 protein: CASSLGSGVWSNEQYF
CDR3 DNA: TGTGCCAGCAGCTTAGGTTCGGGGGTTTGGAGTAACGAGCAGTACTTC
D gene: NA
clone size: many
J gene: TRBJ2-7
V gene: TRBV7-8

CDR3 protein: CASSSGQGVYDEQFF
CDR3 DNA: TGTGCCAGCAGTTCAGGACAGGGGGTTTATGATGAGCAGTTCTTC
D gene: TRBD1
clone size: few
J gene: TRBJ2-1
V gene: TRBV27

CDR3 protein: CASSAGTGEAQPQHF
CDR3 DNA: TGTGCCAGCAGCGCTGGGACAGGGGAGGCTCAGCCCCAGCATTTT
D gene: TRBD1
clone size: NA
J gene: TRBJ1-5
V gene: TRBV9

CDR3 protein: CASSVRGGGDTQYF
CDR3 DNA: TGTGCCAGCAGCGTACGGGGGGGGGGAGATACGCAGTATTTT
D gene: TRBD2
clone size: once
J gene: TRBJ2-3
V gene: TRBV9

CDR3 protein: CSVFTPGLAASDNEQFF
CDR3 DNA: TGCAGTGTCTTTACTCCGGGACTAGCGGCCTCTGACAATGAGCAGTTCTTC
D gene: TRBD2
clone size: NA
J gene: TRBJ2-1
V gene: TRBV20-1

CDR3 protein: CASSSSGGVGTEAFF
CDR3 DNA: TGTGCCAGCAGTTCTTCAGGGGGGGTCGGCACTGAAGCTTTCTTT
D gene: TRBD1
clone size: few
J gene: TRBJ1-1
V gene: TRBV6-2/TRBV6-3

CDR3 protein: CASSQGLAGLKTQYF
CDR3 DNA: TGTGCCAGCAGTCAAGGACTAGCGGGGTTGAAGACCCAGTACTTC
D gene: TRBD2
clone size: many
J gene: TRBJ2-5
V gene: TRBV12-3/TRBV12-4

CDR3 protein: CASSTRLGVSEKLFF
CDR3 DNA: TGTGCCAGCAGCACCCGACTCGGAGTTAGCGAAAAACTGTTTTTT
D gene: NA
clone size: many
J gene: TRBJ1-4
V gene: TRBV7-2

CDR3 protein: CASSHQLGQGADYGYTF
CDR3 DNA: TGTGCCAGCAGCCATCAGCTGGGACAGGGGGCGGACTATGGCTACACCTTC
D gene: TRBD1
clone size: many
J gene: TRBJ1-2
V gene: TRBV7-2

CDR3 protein: CATSDLGPEGPPYEQYF
CDR3 DNA: TGTGCCACCAGTGATTTAGGCCCGGAAGGACCCCCCTACGAGCAGTACTTC
D gene: NA
clone size: NA
J gene: TRBJ2-7
V gene: TRBV24-1

CDR3 protein: CASKTSGARSEKLFF
CDR3 DNA: TGTGCCAGCAAAACCTCAGGGGCGCGTAGCGAAAAACTGTTTTTT
D gene: NA
clone size: NA
J gene: TRBJ1-4
V gene: TRBV12-3/TRBV12-4

CDR3 protein: CACSQDRGGNQPQHF
CDR3 DNA: TGCGCCTGCAGCCAAGATAGGGGGGGCAATCAGCCCCAGCATTTT
D gene: NA
clone size: NA
J gene: TRBJ1-5
V gene: TRBV4-1

CDR3 protein: CASSLEQDVTDTQYF
CDR3 DNA: TGCGCCAGCAGCTTGGAACAGGATGTCACAGATACGCAGTATTTT
D gene: NA
clone size: NA
J gene: TRBJ2-3
V gene: TRBV5-1

CDR3 protein: CSARDPAGQGGGYQETQYF
CDR3 DNA: TGCAGTGCTAGAGATCCGGCAGGACAGGGCGGAGGGTACCAAGAGACCCAGTACTTC
D gene: TRBD1
clone size: many
J gene: TRBJ2-5
V gene: TRBV20-1

CDR3 protein: CASSFGKGDTEAFF
CDR3 DNA: TGTGCCAGCAGCTTTGGGAAGGGGGACACTGAAGCTTTCTTT
D gene: NA
clone size: NA
J gene: TRBJ1-1
V gene: TRBV5-4

CDR3 protein: CASSPTTGGYNSPLHF
CDR3 DNA: TGTGCCAGCTCACCAACGACAGGGGGCTATAATTCACCCCTCCACTTT
D gene: TRBD1
clone size: NA
J gene: TRBJ1-6
V gene: TRBV18

CDR3 protein: CASSLGVWDEQYF
CDR3 DNA: TGTGCCAGCAGCTTGGGGGTTTGGGACGAGCAGTACTTC
D gene: NA
clone size: NA
J gene: TRBJ2-7
V gene: TRBV5-8

CDR3 protein: CASSGDRDEQYF
CDR3 DNA: TGTGCCAGCAGCGGGGACAGGGATGAGCAGTACTTC
D gene: TRBD1
clone size: few
J gene: TRBJ2-7
V gene: TRBV7-3

CDR3 protein: CASSLGGGEADTQYF
CDR3 DNA: TGTGCCAGCAGCTTAGGCGGGGGAGAGGCAGATACGCAGTATTTT
D gene: TRBD2
clone size: many
J gene: TRBJ2-3
V gene: TRBV11-3

CDR3 protein: CATSPARSSYNEQFF
CDR3 DNA: TGTGCCACCAGCCCCGCGCGAAGCTCCTACAATGAGCAGTTCTTC
D gene: NA
clone size: NA
J gene: TRBJ2-1
V gene: TRBV15

CDR3 protein: CATREGANTEAFF
CDR3 DNA: TGTGCCACTCGAGAGGGGGCCAACACTGAAGCTTTCTTT
D gene: TRBD1
clone size: many
J gene: TRBJ1-1
V gene: TRBV7-8

CDR3 protein: CASSPIQGTYEQYF
CDR3 DNA: TGCGCCAGCAGCCCTATTCAAGGGACCTACGAGCAGTACTTC
D gene: NA
clone size: few
J gene: TRBJ2-7
V gene: TRBV5-1

CDR3 protein: CAISEGEGAATDTQYF
CDR3 DNA: TGTGCCATCAGTGAGGGCGAAGGGGCAGCCACAGATACGCAGTATTTT
D gene: NA
clone size: NA
J gene: TRBJ2-3
V gene: TRBV10-3

CDR3 protein: CASSLRDRGLENEQFF
CDR3 DNA: TGTGCCAGCAGCTTACGGGACAGGGGGCTCGAGAATGAGCAGTTCTTC
D gene: TRBD1
clone size: few
J gene: TRBJ2-1
V gene: TRBV7-3

CDR3 protein: CASSTFTRQGESDTQYF
CDR3 DNA: TGTGCCAGTAGTACCTTTACCAGACAGGGCGAATCAGATACGCAGTATTTT
D gene: TRBD1
clone size: many
J gene: TRBJ2-3
V gene: TRBV19

CDR3 protein: CASQGVGDPPYGYTF
CDR3 DNA: TGTGCCAGCCAGGGGGTGGGGGACCCCCCCTATGGCTACACCTTC
D gene: TRBD1
clone size: few
J gene: TRBJ1-2
V gene: TRBV28

CDR3 protein: CASSLRQRNNEQFF
CDR3 DNA: TGTGCCAGCAGCTTAAGACAAAGGAACAATGAGCAGTTCTTC
D gene: NA
clone size: many
J gene: TRBJ2-1
V gene: TRBV11-3

CDR3 protein: CASSLGGRQETQYF
CDR3 DNA: TGTGCCAGCAGCCTAGGCGGGAGACAAGAGACCCAGTACTTC
D gene: TRBD2
clone size: many
J gene: TRBJ2-5
V gene: TRBV12-3/TRBV12-4

CDR3 protein: CASRLESGETGELFF
CDR3 DNA: TGTGCCAGCAGATTGGAAAGCGGGGAGACCGGGGAGCTGTTTTTT
D gene: TRBD2
clone size: few
J gene: TRBJ2-2
V gene: TRBV11-2